The 5 T cell receptor beta chains listed next were all sequenced from one sample in a study of control samples from healthy donors and cancer patients. Repertoires were generated with immunoSEQ multiplex PCR, while TCRdb's copy carries only in-frame clones and drops some. The data show about 120,000 clones, roughly 91% seen once. Sample: PBMCs. The receptors shown here come from a man in his forties or fifties with head and neck cancer.

The J gene is TRBJ2-4, the V gene TRBV3-1 (or the pseudogene TRBV3-2); 11 nucleotides align to TRBD2. The CDR3 runs 17 residues. Trimming removed 1 base from V and 3 bases from J; junction bases left unmatched: 5. Germline V gene data show CDR1 as LGHDT and CDR2 as YNNKEL (reference sequence). The CDR3 here is CASSQVITSGGKNIQYF. DNA for the CDR3: TGTGCCAGCAGCCAAGTGATCACTAGCGGGGGCAAAAACATTCAGTACTTC.

J is TRBJ2-1 and V is TRBV14; D remains ambiguous. Trimming removed 5 bases from V and 5 bases from J, with 13 bases in between. The CDR3 covers 14 residues. The germline gives CDR1 SGHDN, CDR2 FVKESK. The CDR3 is CASSIAGSNNEQFF. The CDR3 coding sequence is TGTGCCAGCAGCATTGCCGGGTCTAACAATGAGCAGTTCTTC.

This clone was seen only a few times. The rearrangement uses TRBV6-5 and TRBJ1-2; D ambiguous. Between the trimmed V and J ends, which lost 5 bases and 13 bases, there was a span of 17 bases. This CDR3 is 12 amino acids long. Germline CDR1 and CDR2: MNHEY and SVGAGI. CDR3 amino acids: CASSTDRSSRTF. The CDR3 DNA sequence: TGTGCCAGCAGTACGGATCGGTCTTCCCGCACCTTC.

The chain combines TRBV19 with TRBJ1-2; possible D gene TRBD1, 5 bases. CDR1 is LNHDA and CDR2 is SQIVND in the germline V gene (reference sequence). The CDR3 totals 12 residues. V was trimmed by 6 bases and J by 2 bases, leaving 7 bases between them. The CDR3 reads CASRRDNYGYTF. As DNA, the CDR3 is TGTGCCAGTAGAAGGGACAACTATGGCTACACCTTC.

The rearrangement uses TRBV5-1 and TRBJ2-1, with 9 nucleotides matching TRBD2. V shed 4 bases, J shed 3 bases, and the junction held 26 bases outside the gene matches. Germline CDR1 and CDR2: SGHRS and YFSETQ. The CDR3 length is 22 residues. In nucleotides, the CDR3 is TGCGCCAGCAGCCTAATTTTGGGGCGGTCAGGGAGAACTAGCGGGCGCTACAATGAGCAGTTCTTC. Encoded protein: CASSLILGRSGRTSGRYNEQFF.